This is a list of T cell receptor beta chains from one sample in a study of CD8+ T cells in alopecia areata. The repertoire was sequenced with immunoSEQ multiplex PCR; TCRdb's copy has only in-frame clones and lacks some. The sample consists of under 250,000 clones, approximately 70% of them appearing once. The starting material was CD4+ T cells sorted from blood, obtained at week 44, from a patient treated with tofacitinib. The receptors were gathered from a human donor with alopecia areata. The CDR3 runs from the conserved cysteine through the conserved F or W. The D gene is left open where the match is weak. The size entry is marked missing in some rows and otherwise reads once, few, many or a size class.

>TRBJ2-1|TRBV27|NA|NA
CASSFLSGNEQFF
TGTGCCAGCAGTTTTTTATCAGGGAATGAGCAGTTCTTC
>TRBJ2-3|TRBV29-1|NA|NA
CSVGSSDTQYF
TGCAGCGTTGGGTCATCTGATACGCAGTATTTT
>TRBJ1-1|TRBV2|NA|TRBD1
CASRRQGATEAFF
TGTGCCAGCAGGCGTCAGGGGGCGACCGAAGCTTTCTTT
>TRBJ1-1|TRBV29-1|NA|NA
CSAKNTEAFF
TGCAGCGCGAAGAACACTGAAGCTTTCTTT
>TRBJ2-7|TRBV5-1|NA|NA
CASSRDSYEQYF
TGCGCCAGCAGTCGCGACAGCTACGAGCAGTACTTC
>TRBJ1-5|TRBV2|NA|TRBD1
CASSSGQVYQPQHF
TGTGCCAGCAGCTCCGGACAGGTTTATCAGCCCCAGCATTTT
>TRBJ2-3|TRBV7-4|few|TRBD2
CASSPHRPTSGATDTQYF
TGTGCCAGCAGCCCACACCGACCCACTAGCGGGGCAACAGATACGCAGTATTTT
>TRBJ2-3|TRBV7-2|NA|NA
CASSQLPADTQYF
TGTGCCAGCAGCCAACTTCCAGCAGATACGCAGTATTTT
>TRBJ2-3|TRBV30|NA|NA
CARGPRTGTQYF
TGTGCCCGGGGACCCAGGACGGGTACGCAGTATTTT
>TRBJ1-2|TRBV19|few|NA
CASSIVRPDYGYTF
TGTGCCAGTAGTATCGTAAGGCCCGACTATGGCTACACCTTC
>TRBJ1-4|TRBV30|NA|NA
CAWSSGLSKEKLFF
TGTGCCTGGTCCAGCGGACTCTCTAAGGAAAAACTGTTTTTT
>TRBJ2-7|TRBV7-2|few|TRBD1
CASSLTGGRYEQYF
TGTGCCAGCAGCCTAACAGGGGGCCGGTACGAGCAGTACTTC
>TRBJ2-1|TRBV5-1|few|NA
CASSLAGAYNEQFF
TGCGCCAGCAGCTTGGCCGGGGCATACAATGAGCAGTTCTTC
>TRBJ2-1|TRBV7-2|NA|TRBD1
CASSRTGRVYNEQFF
TGTGCCAGCAGCCGGACAGGGCGAGTCTACAATGAGCAGTTCTTC
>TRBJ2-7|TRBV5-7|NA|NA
CASSIATGTASYEQYF
TGTGCCAGCAGCATAGCAACCGGGACGGCTTCCTACGAGCAGTACTTC
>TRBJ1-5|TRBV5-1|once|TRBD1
CASSLGQGSGNQPQHF
TGCGCCAGCAGCTTGGGACAGGGATCGGGCAATCAGCCCCAGCATTTT
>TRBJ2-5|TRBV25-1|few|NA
CASSGGQQETQYF
TGTGCCAGCAGTGGCGGACAGCAAGAGACCCAGTACTTC
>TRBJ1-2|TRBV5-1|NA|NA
CASSLDFNYGYTF
TGCGCCAGCAGCTTGGATTTTAACTATGGCTACACCTTC
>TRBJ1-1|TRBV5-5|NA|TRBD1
CASSSRTGMDTEAFF
TGTGCCAGCAGCTCCCGGACAGGGATGGACACTGAAGCTTTCTTT
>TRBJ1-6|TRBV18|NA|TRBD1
CASSDRGNNSPLHF
TGTGCCAGCTCCGACAGGGGAAATAATTCACCCCTCCACTTT
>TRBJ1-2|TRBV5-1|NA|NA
CASSLNEGGGYTF
TGCGCCAGCAGCCTCAACGAGGGGGGCGGCTACACCTTC
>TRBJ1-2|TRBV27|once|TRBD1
CASSSPGQGPGYTF
TGTGCCAGCAGTTCTCCGGGACAGGGGCCTGGCTACACCTTC
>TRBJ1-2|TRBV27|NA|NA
CASSFQGPATPGGYTF
TGTGCCAGCAGTTTTCAGGGGCCCGCAACCCCTGGTGGCTACACCTTC
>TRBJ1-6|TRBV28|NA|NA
CASSSPGQIKHF
TGTGCCAGCAGTTCCCCCGGACAGATTAAACACTTT
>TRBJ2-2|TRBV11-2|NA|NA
CASSLVRQRNTGELFF
TGTGCCAGCAGCTTAGTTCGGCAGCGCAACACCGGGGAGCTGTTTTTT
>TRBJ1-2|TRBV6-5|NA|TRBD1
CASSYSAGGNYGYTF
TGTGCCAGCAGTTACTCGGCAGGGGGCAACTATGGCTACACCTTC
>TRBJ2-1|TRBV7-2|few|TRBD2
CASTAWPGLALEQFF
TGTGCCAGCACCGCATGGCCGGGACTAGCGCTTGAGCAGTTCTTC
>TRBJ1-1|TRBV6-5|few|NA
CASGRPTEAFF
TGTGCCAGCGGGAGACCCACTGAAGCTTTCTTT
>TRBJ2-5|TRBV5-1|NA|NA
CASSLAATEQETQYF
TGCGCCAGCAGCTTGGCGGCGACAGAACAAGAGACCCAGTACTTC
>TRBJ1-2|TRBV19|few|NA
CASSILSIRGIYGYTF
TGTGCCAGTAGTATTTTAAGTATCCGGGGGATCTATGGCTACACCTTC
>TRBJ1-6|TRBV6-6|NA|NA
CASSYKGDSPLHF
TGTGCCAGCAGTTACAAAGGGGATTCACCCCTCCACTTT
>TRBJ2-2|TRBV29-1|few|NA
CSVLENGELFF
TGCAGCGTTTTAGAGAACGGGGAGCTGTTTTTT
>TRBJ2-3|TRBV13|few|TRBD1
CASSFGGQGTDTQYF
TGTGCCAGCAGCTTTGGGGGACAGGGGACAGATACGCAGTATTTT
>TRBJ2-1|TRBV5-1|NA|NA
CASSFGTAHNEQFF
TGCGCCAGCAGCTTCGGGACGGCGCACAATGAGCAGTTCTTC
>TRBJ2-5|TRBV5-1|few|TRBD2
CASSVAGGLQETQYF
TGCGCCAGCAGCGTAGCGGGGGGCCTACAAGAGACCCAGTACTTC
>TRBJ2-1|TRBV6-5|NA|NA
CASRTGTLYNEQFF
TGTGCCAGCAGGACCGGGACTCTGTACAATGAGCAGTTCTTC
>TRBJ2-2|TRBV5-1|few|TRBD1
CASRPGQDGELFF
TGCGCCAGCAGACCGGGACAGGACGGGGAGCTGTTTTTT
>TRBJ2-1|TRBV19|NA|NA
CASSVRGAYNEQFF
TGTGCCAGTAGTGTCCGGGGAGCCTACAATGAGCAGTTCTTC
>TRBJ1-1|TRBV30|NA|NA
CAWSVGGANTEAFF
TGTGCCTGGAGTGTAGGGGGAGCGAACACTGAAGCTTTCTTT
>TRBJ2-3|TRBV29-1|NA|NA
CSVQDYTNTQYF
TGCAGCGTTCAAGACTATACAAATACGCAGTATTTT
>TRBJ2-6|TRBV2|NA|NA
CASSEESGANVLTF
TGTGCCAGCAGTGAGGAATCTGGGGCCAACGTCCTGACTTTC
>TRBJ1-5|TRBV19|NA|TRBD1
CASSLRPGRGLDQPQHF
TGTGCCAGTAGCCTCCGCCCGGGCAGGGGGCTGGACCAGCCCCAGCATTTT
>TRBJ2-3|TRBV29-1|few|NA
CSVVSQSSTDTQYF
TGCAGCGTTGTCTCCCAAAGTAGCACAGATACGCAGTATTTT
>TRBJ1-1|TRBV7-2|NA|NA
CASSLSSGRTNTEAFF
TGTGCCAGCAGCTTATCATCAGGACGGACGAACACTGAAGCTTTCTTT
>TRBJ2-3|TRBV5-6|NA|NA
CASSPGVMRRTDTQYF
TGTGCCAGCAGCCCGGGCGTTATGAGAAGGACAGATACGCAGTATTTT
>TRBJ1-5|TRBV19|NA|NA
CASSLGGVVQPQHF
TGTGCCAGTAGTTTAGGAGGGGTTGTTCAGCCCCAGCATTTT
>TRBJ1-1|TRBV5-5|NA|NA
CASSRGQPLDTEAFF
TGTGCCAGCAGCCGTGGACAGCCGTTGGACACTGAAGCTTTCTTT
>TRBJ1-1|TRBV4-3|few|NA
CASSQEKWAGSLNTEAFF
TGCGCCAGCAGCCAAGAAAAGTGGGCAGGGAGCTTGAACACTGAAGCTTTCTTT
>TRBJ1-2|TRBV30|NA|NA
CAWRLGVRGYTF
TGTGCCTGGAGGTTGGGCGTCCGGGGCTACACCTTC
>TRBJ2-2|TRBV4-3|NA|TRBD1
CASSLEDRVAGELFF
TGCGCCAGCAGCCTAGAGGACAGGGTGGCCGGGGAGCTGTTTTTT
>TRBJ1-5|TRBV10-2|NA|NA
CASSDTQQGNQPQHF
TGCGCCAGCAGTGACACCCAGCAGGGCAATCAGCCCCAGCATTTT
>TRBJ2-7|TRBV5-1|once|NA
CASSRDGGPYEQYF
TGCGCCAGCAGCCGGGACGGAGGCCCCTACGAGCAGTACTTC